This T cell receptor beta chain is from a study of human T cells and chemical hapten exposure. Study-level information: Once 0.01% DPC had been applied to the upper back by patch test, readings were taken at 6 days.

The J segment lost 3 bases and the V segment lost 3 bases, leaving 11 bases of the junction unmatched. This CDR3 has 17 amino acids. Germline CDR1 is SEHNR and CDR2 is FQNEAQ (reference sequence). Documented time point: patch test 1, 2 weeks after DPC sensitization. The treatment is: therapeutic diphenylcyclopropenone sensitization with weekly scalp DPC. TCRdb processed the RACE reads anew with MiXCR; each CDR3 protein has one entry. The sample has about 90,000 distinct CDR3 sequences; roughly a tenth are singletons. The starting material was whole blood, obtained in connection with sensitization to the hapten diphenylcyclopropenone (DPC). The sequence was collected from a man between 40 and 49 years old with alopecia areata. Some clones in this sample may be carry-over from other donors' samples. V usage is TRBV7-9 and J usage is TRBJ2-3, with TRBD2 matching over 8 bases. CDR3 nucleotide sequence: TGTGCCAGCAGCTTTCGCTTTCAGCGGGAGCCGACAGATACGCAGTATTTT. Translated, it gives CASSFRFQREPTDTQYF. Filled out from reference TRBV7-9 and TRBJ2-3, the complete variable domain reads DTGVSQNPRHKITKRGQNVTFRCDPISEHNRLYWYRQTLGQGPEFLTYFQNEAQLEKSRLLSDRFSAERPKGSFSTLEIQRTEQGDSAMYLCASSFRFQREPTDTQYFGPGTRLTVL.